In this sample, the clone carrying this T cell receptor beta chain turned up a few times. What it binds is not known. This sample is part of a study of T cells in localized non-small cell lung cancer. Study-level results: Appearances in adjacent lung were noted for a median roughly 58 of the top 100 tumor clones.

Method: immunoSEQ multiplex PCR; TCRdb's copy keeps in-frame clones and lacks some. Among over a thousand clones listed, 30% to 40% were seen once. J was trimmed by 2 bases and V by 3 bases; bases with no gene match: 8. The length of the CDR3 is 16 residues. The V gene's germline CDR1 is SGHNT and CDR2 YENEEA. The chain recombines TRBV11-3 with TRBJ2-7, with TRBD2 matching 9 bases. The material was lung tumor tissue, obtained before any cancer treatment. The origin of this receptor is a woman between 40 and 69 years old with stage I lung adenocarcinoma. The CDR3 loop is CASSLGALAGTYEQYF. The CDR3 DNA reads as TGTGCCAGCAGCTTGGGTGCTCTAGCGGGGACCTACGAGCAGTACTTC.